This entry features one T cell receptor (beta chain) sequence. The sample is drawn from a study of blood T cell repertoires in COVID-19. Sequencing was performed with immunoSEQ multiplex PCR; in TCRdb, only in-frame clones are kept and a portion is missing. Here the sample spans some 330,000 clones, roughly 90% being singletons. Germline V CDR1 and CDR2: KGHSH, LQKENI. Trimming took off 2 bases at V and 4 bases at J, with 8 bases between the two ends. The CDR3 contains 13 residues. Sequencing input: peripheral blood. This sequence joins TRBV18 and TRBJ2-5; TRBD2 might be the D (5 bases). The clonotype was recovered from a woman between 50 and 59 years old with active or convalescent COVID-19. The CDR3 coding sequence is TGTGCCAGCTCACCAAGCGGTGGAGAGACCCAGTACTTC. It codes for CASSPSGGETQYF.